This entry lists 2 T cell receptor beta chains sequenced from one sample in a study of blood T cell repertoires in COVID-19. TCRdb keeps only in-frame clones here, not all; method: immunoSEQ multiplex PCR. The sample contains 200,000 to 250,000 clones, over 80% of which appear only once. Sequenced sample: PBMCs or T cells enriched from blood (not recorded which). These receptors were collected from a man aged 30 to 45 who had recovered from COVID-19.

The chain is built from TRBV7-9 and TRBJ2-5; weak D call: TRBD2 (6 bases). V shed 4 bases and J shed 4 bases, with 19 bases lying between them. This CDR3 is built from 16 residues. Germline V CDR1 and CDR2: SEHNR, FQNEAQ (reference sequence). DNA for the CDR3: TGTGCCAGCAGCTCAACCCTAGCGACCCGTGGAGAGACCCAGTACTTC. Its translation: CASSSTLATRGETQYF.

This clone has just one count. This sequence joins TRBV4-2 and TRBJ2-3; TRBD1 agrees at 8 bases. The CDR3 has 14 residues. Germline V gene sequence: CDR1 LGHNA, CDR2 YNFKEQ. V was pared by 3 bases and J by 4 bases, with 3 bases of the junction left unmatched. CDR3: CASSQYRGSDTQYF. CDR3 sequence (DNA): TGTGCCAGCAGCCAGTACAGGGGGTCAGATACGCAGTATTTT.